This TCR beta chain was retrieved from a study of blood T cell repertoires in COVID-19. On the study more broadly: Recovered status applied to Cohort 3 donors who had two consecutive negative PCRs. It also applied to those with clearance or with symptom resolution. The United States, Italy and Spain provided the acute and convalescent COVID-19 samples. The analysed material was cDNA or gDNA that came from T cells, B-cell-depleted T cells, or PBMCs.

In terms of age and location, participants ranged from roughly 18 to 95 years and lived in 24 US areas. This table comes from immunoSEQ multiplex PCR, and its TCRdb copy is limited to in-frame clones, with some not included. The sample shows 350,000 to 450,000 clones, more than 75% of them seen only once. Deletions cut 4 bases from V and 5 bases from J, with 13 bases between. CDR1 and CDR2 (germline): WNHNN, SYGVQD (reference sequence). This CDR3 spans 14 amino acids. Sample: PBMCs or T cells enriched from blood (not recorded which). This chain uses TRBV10-1 with TRBJ2-3; the D gene is possibly TRBD2 (6 bases). This receptor was obtained from a middle-aged man in a cohort exposed to, infected with or recovered from COVID-19 (not recorded which). This CDR3 reads CASSAAGPRDTQYF. DNA of the CDR3: TGCGCCAGCAGTGCAGCGGGCCCCCGAGATACGCAGTATTTT.